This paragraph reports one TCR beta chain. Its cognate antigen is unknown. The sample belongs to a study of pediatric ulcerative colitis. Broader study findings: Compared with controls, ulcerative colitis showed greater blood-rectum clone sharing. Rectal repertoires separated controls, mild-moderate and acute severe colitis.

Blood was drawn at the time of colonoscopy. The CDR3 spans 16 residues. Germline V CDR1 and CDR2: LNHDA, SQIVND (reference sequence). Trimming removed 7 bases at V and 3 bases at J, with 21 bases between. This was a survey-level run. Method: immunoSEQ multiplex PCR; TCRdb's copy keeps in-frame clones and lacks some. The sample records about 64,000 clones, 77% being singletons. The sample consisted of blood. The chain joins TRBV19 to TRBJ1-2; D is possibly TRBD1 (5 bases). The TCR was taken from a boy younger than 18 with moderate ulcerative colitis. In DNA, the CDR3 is TGTGCCAGTAATGACGGGGGGAGAGGCTTTCACTATGGCTACACCTTC. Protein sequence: CASNDGGRGFHYGYTF.